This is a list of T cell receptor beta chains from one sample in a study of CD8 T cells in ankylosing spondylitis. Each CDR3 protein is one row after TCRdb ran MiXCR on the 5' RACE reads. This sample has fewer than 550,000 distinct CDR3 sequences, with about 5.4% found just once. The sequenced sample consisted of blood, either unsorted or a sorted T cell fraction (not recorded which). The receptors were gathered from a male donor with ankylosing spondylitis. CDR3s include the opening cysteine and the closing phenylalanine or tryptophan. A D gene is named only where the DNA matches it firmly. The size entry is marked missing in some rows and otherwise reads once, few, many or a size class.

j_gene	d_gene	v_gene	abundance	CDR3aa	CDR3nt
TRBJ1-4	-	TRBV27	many	CASSLSGPYSTNEKLFF	TGTGCCAGCAGTTTATCGGGCCCGTACTCAACTAATGAAAAACTGTTTTTT
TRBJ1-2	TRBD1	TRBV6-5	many	CASSYYMEITGGVGYTF	TGTGCCAGCAGTTATTACATGGAGATCACAGGGGGCGTTGGCTACACCTTC
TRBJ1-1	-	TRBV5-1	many	CASSANGGVTEAFF	TGCGCCAGCAGCGCGAACGGGGGAGTGACTGAAGCTTTCTTT
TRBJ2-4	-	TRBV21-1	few	CASTNGWDSVDYVIQYF	TGTGCCAGCACCAACGGGTGGGACTCCGTCGATTATGTCATTCAGTACTTC
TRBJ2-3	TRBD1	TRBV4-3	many	CASSLRPGQGTDTQYF	TGCGCCAGCAGCCTAAGACCGGGACAGGGCACAGATACGCAGTATTTT
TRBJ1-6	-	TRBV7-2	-	CASSLQQGYNSPLHF	TGTGCCAGCAGCTTACAGCAGGGATATAATTCACCCCTCCACTTT
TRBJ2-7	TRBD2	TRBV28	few	CASTSRTSGSYEQYF	TGTGCCAGCACCTCTCGGACTAGCGGGAGTTACGAGCAGTACTTC
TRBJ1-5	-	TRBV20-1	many	CSARAWDSNQPQHF	TGCAGTGCTAGGGCCTGGGACAGCAATCAGCCCCAGCATTTT
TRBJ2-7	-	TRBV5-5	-	CAISPPFTTYEQYF	TGTGCCATCAGCCCTCCTTTTACCACCTACGAGCAGTACTTC
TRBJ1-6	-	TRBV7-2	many	CASSLVAGNSPLHF	TGTGCCAGCAGCTTAGTCGCCGGAAATTCACCCCTCCACTTT
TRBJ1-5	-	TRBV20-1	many	CSARAGWFDQPQHF	TGCAGTGCTAGAGCAGGGTGGTTCGATCAGCCCCAGCATTTT
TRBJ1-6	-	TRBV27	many	CASRPRQEDYNSPLHF	TGTGCCAGCAGGCCCCGTCAAGAGGACTATAATTCACCCCTCCACTTT
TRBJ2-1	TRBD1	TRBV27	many	CASSLGARGPYNEQFF	TGTGCCAGCAGTTTGGGTGCCAGGGGGCCCTACAATGAGCAGTTCTTC
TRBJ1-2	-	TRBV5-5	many	CASSRGQGIYGYTF	TGTGCCAGCAGCCGGGGGCAGGGGATCTATGGCTACACCTTC
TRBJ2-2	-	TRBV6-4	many	CASSDQGGIGELFF	TGTGCCAGCAGTGACCAAGGGGGTATCGGGGAGCTGTTTTTT
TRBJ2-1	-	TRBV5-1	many	CASSWGNNNEQFF	TGCGCCAGCAGCTGGGGGAACAACAATGAGCAGTTCTTC
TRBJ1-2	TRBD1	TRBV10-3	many	CAIGQGYGYTF	TGTGCCATTGGACAGGGCTATGGCTACACCTTC
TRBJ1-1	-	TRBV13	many	CASSSDSSNTEAFF	TGTGCCAGCAGCTCGGACAGCTCGAACACTGAAGCTTTCTTT
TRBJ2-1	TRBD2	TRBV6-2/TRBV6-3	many	CASSWAGGGNEQFF	TGTGCCAGCAGTTGGGCGGGAGGAGGCAATGAGCAGTTCTTC
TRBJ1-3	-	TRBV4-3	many	CASSQGPSSAGNTIYF	TGCGCCAGCAGCCAAGGCCCAAGTTCGGCTGGAAACACCATATATTTT
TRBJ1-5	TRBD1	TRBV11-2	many	CASSLGIRQGGNQPQHF	TGTGCCAGCAGCTTAGGGATTCGGCAGGGGGGCAATCAGCCCCAGCATTTT
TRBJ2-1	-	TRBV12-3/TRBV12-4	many	CASSRRGLNEQFF	TGTGCCAGCTCTCGCCGGGGGCTCAATGAGCAGTTCTTC
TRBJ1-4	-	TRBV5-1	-	CASSLQGADEKLFF	TGCGCCAGCAGCTTACAGGGTGCGGACGAAAAACTGTTTTTT
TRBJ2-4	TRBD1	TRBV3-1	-	CASSYRGGENIQYF	TGTGCCAGCAGCTACAGGGGCGGTGAAAACATTCAGTACTTC
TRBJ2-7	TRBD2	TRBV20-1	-	CSARASPSSGRTGEQYF	TGCAGTGCTAGAGCCTCCCCCTCTAGCGGGAGAACGGGGGAGCAGTACTTC
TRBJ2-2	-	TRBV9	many	CASSVESRNTGELFF	TGTGCCAGCAGCGTAGAATCTAGGAACACCGGGGAGCTGTTTTTT
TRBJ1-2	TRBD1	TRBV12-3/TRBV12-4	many	CASTETGGSISGYTF	TGTGCCAGCACCGAGACAGGGGGATCGATTTCTGGCTACACCTTC
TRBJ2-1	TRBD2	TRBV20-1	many	CSARGAGLAGERVFVNEQFF	TGCAGTGCTAGAGGGGCAGGACTAGCGGGAGAACGGGTCTTTGTCAATGAGCAGTTCTTC
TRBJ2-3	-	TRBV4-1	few	CASRSTRSGTQYF	TGCGCCAGCCGATCGACACGGTCGGGTACGCAGTATTTT
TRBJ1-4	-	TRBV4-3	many	CASSSPGAREKLFF	TGCGCCAGCAGCTCCCCGGGGGCGCGGGAAAAACTGTTTTTT
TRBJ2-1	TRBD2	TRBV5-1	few	CASGKAGGPGEQFF	TGCGCCAGCGGTAAAGCGGGGGGGCCGGGCGAGCAGTTCTTC
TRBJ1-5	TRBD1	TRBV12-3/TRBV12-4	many	CASSPPDRGDQPQHF	TGTGCCAGCAGTCCCCCGGACAGGGGAGATCAGCCCCAGCATTTT
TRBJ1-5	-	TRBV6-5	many	CASSYAPGYNQPQHF	TGTGCCAGCAGTTACGCGCCAGGTTACAATCAGCCCCAGCATTTT
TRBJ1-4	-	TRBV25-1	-	CASSGAGGLKLFF	TGTGCCAGCAGTGGAGCCGGGGGGCTGAAACTGTTTTTT
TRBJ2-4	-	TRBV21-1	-	CASFYREAKNIQYF	TGTGCCAGCTTTTACAGGGAGGCCAAAAACATTCAGTACTTC